A single sample gave rise to the 22 T cell receptor beta chains below, sequenced in a study of blood T cell repertoires in COVID-19. Assay used: immunoSEQ multiplex PCR; TCRdb lists only in-frame clones, some missing. The repertoire includes 180,000 or so clones, roughly 90% of them detected once, and roughly 0.77% sits in the top ten. The sample taken for sequencing was PBMCs or T cells enriched from blood (not recorded which). The receptors come from a woman younger than 30 who had recovered from COVID-19.

In regard to this clone: At one boundary the junction diverges from the germline segment, which might be a read error. The V and J genes are TRBV4-3 and TRBJ2-1; 8 bases align to TRBD2. In germline, CDR1 is LGHNA, CDR2 YSLEER. The CDR3 length is 14 residues. The CDR3 loop reads CASSQDPYSGREVF. In nucleotides, the CDR3 is TGCGCCAGCAGCCAAGATCCGTACTCCGGGCGGGAGGTCTTC.

The chain joins TRBV6-2 or TRBV6-3 to TRBJ2-2, with TRBD1 matching 7 bases. CDR1 MNHEY and CDR2 SVGEGT come from the germline V gene. V trimming: 6 bases; J trimming: 7 bases; junction bases outside the gene matches: 8. CDR3 length equals 14 residues. CDR3 protein: CASSLTGPGGELFF. The CDR3 DNA is TGTGCCAGCAGCCTGACAGGGCCCGGCGGGGAGCTGTTTTTT.

V is TRBV29-1 and J is TRBJ2-2, with a possible D match to TRBD1 (6 bases). The ends were cut back, 4 bases at V and 0 bases at J, with 9 bases in the middle. The CDR3 runs 14 residues. Germline V gives CDR1 SQVTM, CDR2 ANQGSEA. Here the CDR3 DNA reads TGCAGCGTTGCTGGGGGCCCGAACACCGGGGAGCTGTTTTTT. Translation: CSVAGGPNTGELFF.

This clone was observed once. The chain couples TRBV5-6 to TRBJ2-5, with 10 bases aligning to TRBD2. Losses at the gene ends were 4 bases for V and 4 bases for J; bases not matched to a gene: 4. CDR1 is SGHDT and CDR2 is YYEEEE in the germline V gene. The CDR3 covers 14 residues. The CDR3 nucleotides are TGTGCCAGCAGCGCCTTAGCGGGAGGAGAGACCCAGTACTTC. Its translation: CASSALAGGETQYF.

This chain joins TRBV4-1 and TRBJ1-1; D uncertain. CDR3 length: 14 amino acids. Trimming left V 0 bases short and J 6 bases short, with 11 bases between. CDR1 is MGHRA and CDR2 is YSYEKL in the germline V gene. The CDR3 sequence is CASSQDPGGPEAFF. The CDR3 DNA sequence: TGCGCCAGCAGCCAAGATCCCGGTGGTCCTGAAGCTTTCTTT.

CDR3 amino acids: CASAGTGTYNEQFF. CDR3 sequence (DNA): TGTGCCAGCGCCGGGACAGGAACCTACAATGAGCAGTTCTTC. V and J are TRBV18 and TRBJ2-1; 8 nucleotides match TRBD1. Germline V gene lookup returns CDR1 KGHSH and CDR2 LQKENI. The CDR3 length is 14 residues. V lost 8 bases to trimming and J lost 2 bases; unmatched junction nucleotides: 5.

The rearrangement uses TRBV9 and TRBJ1-2; TRBD1 might be the D (5 bases). V was pared by 5 bases and J by 2 bases, with 10 bases between. This CDR3 has 13 amino acids. Germline assignment: CDR1 SGDLS and CDR2 YYNGEE. The CDR3 nucleotides read TGTGCCAGCAGTCAGGGCAGAAACTATGGCTACACCTTC. This codes for CASSQGRNYGYTF.

CDR3 in DNA: TGTGCCAGCAGTCCCAACGGGGTGGTTACCGGGGAGCTGTTTTTT. It encodes CASSPNGVVTGELFF. The chain recombines TRBV3-1 (or the pseudogene TRBV3-2) with TRBJ2-2, with a tentative D call TRBD2 (5 bases). The CDR3 extends over 15 amino acids. V was clipped by 6 bases and J by 5 bases, with 16 bases between them. Germline V gene lookup returns CDR1 LGHDT and CDR2 YNNKEL (reference sequence).

Notes on this clone: A junction end diverges from the germline sequence, so it may reflect a read error. The chain has TRBV5-6 and TRBJ2-1, with D possibly being TRBD2 (5 bases). This CDR3 comprises 16 residues. Germline lookup yields CDR1 SGHDT and CDR2 YYEEEE. CDR3 nucleotide sequence: TGTGCCAGCAGCTTGGGGACTGTTCTCTCCCACAATGAGCAGTTCTTC. This gives the protein CASSLGTVLSHNEQFF.

The chain employs TRBV25-1 and TRBJ2-3; 7 positions match TRBD2. The V gene's germline CDR1 is MGHDK and CDR2 SYGVNS. V dropped 6 bases and J dropped 5; count of bases not matched to a gene: 11. The CDR3 contains 15 residues. CDR3 residues: CASRRREGRGDTQYF. CDR3 nucleotide sequence: TGTGCCAGCAGAAGGAGGGAGGGCCGAGGAGATACGCAGTATTTT. The full variable domain, completed using reference TRBV25-1 and TRBJ2-3, is EADIYQTPRYLVIGTGKKITLECSQTMGHDKMYWYQQDPGMELHLIHYSYGVNSTEKGDLSSESTVSRIRTEHFPLTLESARPSHTSQYLCASRRREGRGDTQYFGPGTRLTVL.

J is TRBJ2-3 and V is TRBV27, with TRBD1 identical over 9 bases. With V trimmed by 4 bases and J by 4 bases, 6 bases remained unmatched. CDR1 and CDR2 from the germline V gene are MNHEY and SMNVEV (reference sequence). The CDR3 extends over 15 amino acids. The CDR3 reads CASSSPGQGPDTQYF. DNA of the CDR3: TGTGCCAGCAGTTCGCCGGGACAGGGCCCAGATACGCAGTATTTT.

This sequence joins TRBV2 and TRBJ2-3; the match to TRBD2 covers 7 bases. The germline gives CDR1 SNHLY, CDR2 FYNNEI. The CDR3 loop spans 14 amino acids. The trim removed 6 bases at V and 4 bases at J, leaving 7 bases unmatched. The DNA for the CDR3 is TGTGCCAGCAGAGCGGGACTACTCCCAGATACGCAGTATTTT. This sequence encodes CASRAGLLPDTQYF.

This chain joins TRBV5-6 and TRBJ1-2, with 8 bases aligning to TRBD1. CDR1 is SGHDT, CDR2 YYEEEE, per germline. The CDR3 has 13 amino acids. Losses at the gene ends were 0 bases for V and 9 bases for J; bases not matched to a gene: 4. CDR3: CASSLGRQGSYTF. CDR3 bases: TGTGCCAGCAGCTTGGGGCGACAGGGGAGCTACACCTTC.

The V gene is TRBV19, the J gene TRBJ2-3, with 10 bases aligning to TRBD2. CDR3 length: 14 residues. Per the germline V gene, CDR1 is LNHDA and CDR2 is SQIVND (reference sequence). With 5 bases clipped from V and 6 bases from J, the junction kept 5 bases outside the gene matches. CDR3 loop: CASSPLAGADTQYF. As DNA, the CDR3 is TGTGCCAGTAGTCCTCTAGCGGGAGCTGATACGCAGTATTTT.

The chain uses TRBV27 and TRBJ1-5; D perhaps matches TRBD1 (5 bases). This CDR3 is built from 15 residues. V lost 2 bases to trimming and J lost 9 bases, with 17 bases between them. Germline CDR1 is MNHEY and CDR2 is SMNVEV (reference sequence). The CDR3 spells CASSLRSQGLGPQHF. In DNA, the CDR3 is TGTGCCAGCAGTTTAAGGTCCCAGGGCTTGGGGCCCCAGCATTTT.

This clone has only a few counts. The genes are TRBV11-3 and TRBJ2-1; tentatively, D is TRBD2 (5 bases). V lost 3 bases, J lost 6 bases, and 12 bases lay in between. This CDR3 is built from 14 residues. Germline loops: CDR1 SGHNT, CDR2 YENEEA. The CDR3 protein is CASSLTPSLNEQFF. DNA of the CDR3: TGTGCCAGCAGCTTGACCCCTAGCCTCAATGAGCAGTTCTTC.

The sample holds many counts of this clone. V is TRBV18 and J is TRBJ1-1, with 8 bases fitting TRBD1. Germline V lookup: CDR1 KGHSH, CDR2 LQKENI. Germline trimming cut 3 bases from V and 3 bases from J; bases unmatched to any gene: 3. The CDR3 loop spans 14 amino acids. CDR3 sequence (DNA): TGTGCCAGCTCACCGATACAGGGGGACACTGAAGCTTTCTTT. Amino acids: CASSPIQGDTEAFF. Variable domain in full (rest from reference TRBV18 and TRBJ1-1): NAGVMQNPRHLVRRRGQEARLRCSPMKGHSHVYWYRQLPEEGLKFMVYLQKENIIDESGMPKERFSAEFPKEGPSILRIQQVVRGDSAAYFCASSPIQGDTEAFFGQGTRLTVV.

This clone was picked up one time. V gene TRBV2 combines with J gene TRBJ2-3; 9 bases match TRBD2. This CDR3 contains 14 residues. Looked up from germline, CDR1 is SNHLY and CDR2 is FYNNEI. This CDR3 is CARAGTSSTDTQYF. DNA for the CDR3: TGTGCTCGAGCGGGGACTAGCAGCACAGATACGCAGTATTTT.

The V call is TRBV6-5, the J call TRBJ2-2, with 7 bases fitting TRBD2. CDR1 and CDR2 (germline): MNHEY, SVGAGI. CDR3 size: 14 residues. J lost 1 base, V lost 6 bases, and 2 bases had no gene match. CDR3 bases: TGTGCCAGCAGGCGGGAGTGGAACACCGGGGAGCTGTTTTTT. Translating it yields CASRREWNTGELFF.

The genes are TRBV12-5 and TRBJ2-1; 8 positions agree with TRBD1. Per germline, CDR1 LGHNT and CDR2 FRNRAP. The CDR3 loop spans 14 amino acids. Trimming removed 4 bases from V and 15 bases from J; junction bases left unmatched: 14. CDR3 DNA sequence: TGTGCTAGTGGTTCCCCGGACAGGGCATTAGAGAGGTTCTTC. Its protein product is CASGSPDRALERFF.

This clone came up a few times. The chain combines TRBV19 with TRBJ1-1, with 7 nucleotides matching TRBD1. CDR1 is LNHDA, CDR2 SQIVND, per germline (reference sequence). Germline trimming cut 4 bases from V and 0 bases from J; bases unmatched to any gene: 14. The CDR3 is 18 amino acids. The CDR3 spells CASSTVFIRQGVNTEAFF. CDR3 nucleotides: TGTGCCAGTAGTACCGTTTTCATTCGACAGGGCGTGAACACTGAAGCTTTCTTT.

The chain joins TRBV19 to TRBJ2-7; 10 nucleotides agree with TRBD1. There are 13 residues in the CDR3. Per the germline V gene, CDR1 is LNHDA and CDR2 is SQIVND (reference sequence). V lost 9 bases to trimming and J lost 5 bases; unmatched junction nucleotides: 7. CDR3 in amino acids: CASRDRGGHEQYF. The CDR3 DNA is TGTGCCAGCCGGGACAGGGGTGGCCACGAGCAGTACTTC.